This T cell receptor (beta chain) is from a study of monozygotic twins with inflammatory bowel disease. Study outcomes and limitations: Patient-specific immunosuppressive treatments may have made repertoires more variable.

Details on this clonotype: Its matching antigen is unknown.

TCRdb re-analyzed the 5' RACE reads; it lists each CDR3 protein once, without DNA. The table lists about 160,000 distinct CDR3 sequences. The CDR3 consists of 15 residues. Germline V gene data show CDR1 as KGHSH and CDR2 as LQKENI. Specimen: blood. This TCR derives from a human donor with ulcerative colitis or Crohn's disease, or a healthy co-twin of an affected twin (not recorded which). V gene TRBV18 combines with J gene TRBJ1-4; TCRdb designates TRBD1, a call that cannot be tested without DNA. The chain's CDR3 is CASSPAPGQVEKLFF.